The 10 T cell receptor beta chains given below trace back to one sample, sequenced in a study of T cells after yellow fever vaccination. TCRdb recomputed calls from the 5' RACE reads with MiXCR, one row per CDR3 protein. The table includes 360,000 or so distinct CDR3 sequences, about 9.9% detected once. The starting material was PBMCs, obtained on the day of the first yellow fever vaccination. The receptors shown here come from a young man who received the YFV17D yellow fever vaccine.

This clonotype was seen more than once but under ten times. The chain has TRBV7-8 and TRBJ1-4; no firm D call. The germline V gene has CDR1 SGHVS and CDR2 FQNEAQ. V dropped 0 bases and J dropped 5 bases, with 10 bases sitting between them. The CDR3 has 15 amino acids. In nucleotides, the CDR3 is TGTGCCAGCAGCTTAGCGCCAGACCCGAATGAAAAACTGTTTTTT. Its protein product is CASSLAPDPNEKLFF. Looking up the rest from reference TRBV7-8 and TRBJ1-4 gives the full variable domain: GAGVSQSPRYKVAKRGQDVALRCDPISGHVSLFWYQQALGQGPEFLTYFQNEAQLDKSGLPSDRFFAERPEGSVSTLKIQRTQQEDSAVYLCASSLAPDPNEKLFFGSGTQLSVL.

This clonotype was counted a few times. This chain connects TRBV6-5 to TRBJ2-6; D is ambiguous. Trimming removed 3 bases at V and 0 bases at J, with 9 bases between. Per the germline V gene, CDR1 is MNHEY and CDR2 is SVGAGI. The length of the CDR3 is 16 residues. CDR3 region: CASSYNGVSGANVLTF. The DNA of the CDR3 is TGTGCCAGCAGTTATAATGGGGTCTCTGGGGCCAACGTCCTGACTTTC.

The V and J genes are TRBV4-1 and TRBJ2-7, with D perhaps matching TRBD1 (5 bases). The CDR3 is made up of 16 amino acids. The germline V gene encodes CDR1 MGHRA and CDR2 YSYEKL. Between the trimmed V and J ends, which lost 0 bases and 5 bases, there was a span of 17 bases. This CDR3 reads CASSQEPRAPIHEQYV. For the CDR3, the DNA is TGCGCCAGCAGCCAAGAACCCAGGGCCCCCATACACGAGCAGTACGTC.

J is TRBJ1-2 and V is TRBV29-1; 9 bases align to TRBD1. The CDR3 is made up of 15 amino acids. Losses at the gene ends were 2 bases for V and 4 bases for J; bases not matched to a gene: 8. Germline lookup yields CDR1 SQVTM and CDR2 ANQGSEA. The CDR3 region has the DNA TGCAGCGTTGAACTTCCGGGACAGGGAGCCTATGGCTACACCTTC. Translated: CSVELPGQGAYGYTF.

The chain couples TRBV5-1 to TRBJ1-2, with D perhaps TRBD1 (6 bases). The CDR3 contains 12 residues. Germline V lookup: CDR1 SGHRS, CDR2 YFSETQ. V was trimmed by 8 bases and J by 4 bases, leaving 12 bases between them. The CDR3 is CASRQDAYGYTF. CDR3 nucleotides: TGCGCCAGTCGACAGGATGCCTATGGCTACACCTTC.

The J gene is TRBJ2-5, the V gene TRBV20-1; D ambiguous. Germline V gene sequence: CDR1 DFQATT, CDR2 SNEGSKA (reference sequence). V was cut by 6 bases and J by 1 base, with 9 bases left in between. The CDR3 sequence is 12 residues long. CDR3 sequence reads: CSAGRLQETQYF. The DNA of the CDR3 is TGCAGTGCCGGACGTCTCCAAGAGACCCAGTACTTC.

This clonotype was picked up a small number of times. The genes are TRBV4-3 and TRBJ1-3; 8 bases fit TRBD1. Per the germline V gene, CDR1 is LGHNA and CDR2 is YSLEER. The CDR3 totals 17 residues. With 3 bases clipped from V and 4 bases from J, the junction kept 11 bases outside the gene matches. CDR3 DNA sequence: TGCGCCAGCAGCCAGTACACCGCTACAGGGGGAGGAAACACCATATATTTT. Its translation: CASSQYTATGGGNTIYF.

The J gene is TRBJ2-5, the V gene TRBV10-1; D is possibly TRBD1 (5 bases). Germline V lookup: CDR1 WNHNN, CDR2 SYGVQD (reference sequence). The CDR3 covers 15 residues. V was cut by 2 bases and J by 2 bases, with 12 bases left in between. CDR3 loop: CASSETGQGQETQYF. The DNA of the CDR3 is TGCGCCAGCAGTGAGACGGGCCAGGGTCAAGAGACCCAGTACTTC.

This clonotype has a handful of counts. This rearrangement joins TRBV6-1 to TRBJ1-1; D ambiguous. CDR3 length equals 13 residues. The V and J ends lost 6 bases and 1 base respectively, with 9 bases between them. The germline V gene encodes CDR1 MNHNS and CDR2 SASEGT. The CDR3: CASRREGNTEAFF. In DNA form, the CDR3 reads TGTGCCAGCAGGAGGGAAGGGAACACTGAAGCTTTCTTT.

The chain is built from TRBV30 and TRBJ2-7; D is unresolved. This CDR3 has 12 amino acids. Per germline, CDR1 GTSNPN and CDR2 SVGIG (reference sequence). The V and J ends lost 2 bases and 3 bases respectively, with 8 bases between them. In DNA form, the CDR3 reads TGTGCCTGGAGTCCAGCCGACTACGAGCAGTACTTC. It yields the protein CAWSPADYEQYF.